This TCR beta chain derives from a study of monozygotic twins with inflammatory bowel disease. UMIs containing a 6-nucleotide sample barcode were added via template switching. TCRdb re-called the 5' RACE reads and catalogs CDR3 proteins one per entry, DNA excluded. This table lists some 200,000 distinct CDR3 sequences. The CDR3 is 12 amino acids. The germline gives CDR1 SGHDN, CDR2 FVKESK. From whole blood, total RNA was isolated without any sorting of T cells. The material sequenced was blood. V gene TRBV14 combines with J gene TRBJ2-1; TCRdb selects TRBD2, and the lack of DNA leaves this call unchecked. This TCR came from a human donor with ulcerative colitis or Crohn's disease, or a healthy co-twin of an affected twin (not recorded which). CDR3 amino acids: CASSQGGYEQFF.